The 10 T cell receptor beta chains below all came from one sample that was sequenced in a study of tumor-infiltrating lymphocytes in primary liver carcinoma. Unsorted whole blood yielded blood RNA, and germline DNA was extracted as well. With a constant-region primer, TCR beta cDNA was made from 450 to 650 ng of total RNA. Libraries of TCR beta came from three nested multiplex PCR rounds with slightly modified ARM-PCR. The first two PCR rounds used TRBV1-TRBV30 forward primers with a C-beta reverse primer, about 10 cycles each. TCRdb itself ran the multiplex PCR reads through MiXCR, one entry per CDR3 protein. The profile shows around 330,000 distinct CDR3 sequences, 50% to 75% of them singletons. Source material: peripheral blood. These receptors were taken from a woman aged 25 to 39 with primary liver carcinoma and hepatitis B virus infection.

Remarks on this clonotype: At one end the junction does not follow the germline gene, possibly because of a read error. The chain combines TRBV11-2 with TRBJ2-2; D unclear. The germline V gene has CDR1 SGHAT and CDR2 FQNNGV. The CDR3 has 14 amino acids. CDR3 bases: TGTGTCAGCAGCCTCTCAGGTACCGCCGGGGAGCTGTTTTTT. Translation: CVSSLSGTAGELFF.

There are many counts of this clonotype. This chain connects TRBV12-3 or TRBV12-4 to TRBJ2-7, with TRBD2 matching over 9 bases. The trim removed 2 bases at V and 4 bases at J, leaving 6 bases unmatched. This CDR3 has 15 residues. The CDR3 loop reads CASSLTGTSLYEQYF. CDR3 nucleotides: TGTGCCAGCAGTTTAACCGGGACTAGCCTGTACGAGCAGTACTTC.

Turning to this clonotype: The junction differs from germline at one of its ends, possibly a read error. This sequence joins TRBV4-3 and TRBJ2-3, with a possible D match to TRBD2 (5 bases). This CDR3 comprises 15 residues. Germline values: CDR1 LGHNA, CDR2 YSLEER. CDR3 DNA: TGCGCCAACAGCCGAGGAGGTTTCCAGGTAGATACGCAATATTTT. Protein product: CANSRGGFQVDTQYF.

This clonotype was picked up many times. The chain carries TRBV6-5 and TRBJ2-7, with D perhaps matching TRBD2 (6 bases). Germline-derived CDR1 and CDR2 are MNHEY and SVGAGI. The CDR3 has 13 amino acids. V was cut by 8 bases and J by 5 bases, with 16 bases left in between. This chain's CDR3 is CASSNPTRDEQYF. CDR3 in DNA: TGTGCCAGCTCAAACCCGACTAGGGACGAGCAGTACTTC.

For this clonotype: A read error may explain this, as a much larger clone is one base away. The rearrangement joins TRBV6-1 to TRBJ1-3; D is uncertain. The germline V gene encodes CDR1 MNHNS and CDR2 SASEGT. This CDR3 is 12 amino acids long. The CDR3 DNA sequence: TGTGCCAGCCGGGAGGTGAAAAACACCATGTATTTT. Encoded protein: CASREVKNTMYF.

Turning to this clonotype: The junction differs from germline at one of its ends, possibly a read error. The rearrangement uses TRBV11-3 and TRBJ1-6; D uncertain. Germline CDR1 is SGHNT and CDR2 is YENEEA. The CDR3 is 14 amino acids. As DNA, the CDR3 is TGTGTCAGCAGCTCAAGGTTGATGAATTCACCCCTCCACTTT. Translated, it gives CVSSSRLMNSPLHF.

Notes on this clonotype: An end of the junction differs from the germline gene, which may be a read error. This chain links TRBV6-5 with TRBJ1-2, with 9 nucleotides matching TRBD1. The CDR3 has 19 amino acids. The V gene's germline CDR1 is MNHEY and CDR2 SVGAGI. CDR3 DNA sequence: TGTGCCGGCAGTTATGACCCCTCCCTGACAGGGGGGAATATCTATGGCTACACCTTC. It is translated as CAGSYDPSLTGGNIYGYTF.

Turning to this clonotype: The junction and the germline gene differ at one end; a read error may be behind it. V usage is TRBV11-2 and J usage is TRBJ2-7; D remains ambiguous. There are 17 residues in the CDR3. Germline V gives CDR1 SGHAT, CDR2 FQNNGV. CDR3 bases: TGTGCCAGCAGCTTAGGAGGTACACTTCTGAGCTCCTACGAGCTGTACTTC. Its translation: CASSLGGTLLSSYELYF. The whole variable domain, remainder taken from reference TRBV11-2 and TRBJ2-7, is EAGVAQSPRYKIIEKRQSVAFWCNPISGHATLYWYQQILGQGPKLLIQFQNNGVVDDSQLPKDRFSAERLKGVDSTLKIQPAKLEDSAVYLCASSLGGTLLSSYELYFGPGTRLTVT.

In the case of this clonotype: The junction departs from the called germline gene at one end, perhaps through a read error. The chain joins TRBV14 to TRBJ2-7; a weak D match, TRBD1 (6 bases). Germline V gene data show CDR1 as SGHDN and CDR2 as FVKESK. The CDR3 runs to 15 residues. CDR3 nucleotide sequence: TGTGTCAGCAGCCGGATAGGACAGCTCTCCTACGAGCAGTACTTC. This codes for CVSSRIGQLSYEQYF.

The table lists this clonotype with a few counts. The chain links TRBV29-1 to TRBJ1-1; D is unclear. V was pared by 7 bases and J by 1 base, with 16 bases between. The CDR3 is 14 amino acids. CDR1 is SQVTM, CDR2 ANQGSEA, per germline. In nucleotides, the CDR3 is TGCAGCGCCGTCTACGTTAGGGAGAACACTGAAGCTTTCTTT. It yields the protein CSAVYVRENTEAFF.